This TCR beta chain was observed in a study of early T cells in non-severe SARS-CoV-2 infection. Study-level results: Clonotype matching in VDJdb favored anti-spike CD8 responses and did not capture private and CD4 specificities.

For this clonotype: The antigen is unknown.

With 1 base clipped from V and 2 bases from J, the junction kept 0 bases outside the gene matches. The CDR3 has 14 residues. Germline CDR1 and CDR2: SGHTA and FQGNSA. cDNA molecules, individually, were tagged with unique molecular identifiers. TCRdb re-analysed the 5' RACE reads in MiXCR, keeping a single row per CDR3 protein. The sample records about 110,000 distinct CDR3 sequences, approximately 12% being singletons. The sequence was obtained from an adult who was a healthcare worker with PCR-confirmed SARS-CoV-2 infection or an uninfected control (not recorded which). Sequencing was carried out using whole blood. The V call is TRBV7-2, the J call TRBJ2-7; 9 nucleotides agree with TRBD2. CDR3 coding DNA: TGTGCCAGCAGCTTAGGACTAGCGGCCTACGAGCAGTACTTC. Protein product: CASSLGLAAYEQYF.